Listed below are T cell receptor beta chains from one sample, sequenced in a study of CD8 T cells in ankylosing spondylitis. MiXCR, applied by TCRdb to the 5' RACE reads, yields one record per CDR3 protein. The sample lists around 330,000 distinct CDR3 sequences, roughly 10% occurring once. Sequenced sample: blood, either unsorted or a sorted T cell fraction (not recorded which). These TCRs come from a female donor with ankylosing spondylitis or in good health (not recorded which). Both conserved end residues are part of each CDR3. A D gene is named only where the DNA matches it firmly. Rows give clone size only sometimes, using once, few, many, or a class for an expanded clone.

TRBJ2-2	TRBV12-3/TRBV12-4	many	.	TGTGCCAGCAGTTTAAAGGCCGACACCGGGGAGCTGTTTTTT	CASSLKADTGELFF
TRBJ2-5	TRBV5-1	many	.	TGCGCCAGCAGCTTGGCCACCTTCGGCGAGACCCAGTACTTC	CASSLATFGETQYF
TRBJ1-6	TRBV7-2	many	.	TGTGCCAGCAGCTTAGGTGGGGACATTTCACCCCTCCACTTT	CASSLGGDISPLHF
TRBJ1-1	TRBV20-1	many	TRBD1	TGCAGTGCCCGACCGGGACAGGTGGAAGCTTTCTTT	CSARPGQVEAFF
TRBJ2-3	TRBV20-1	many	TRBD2	TGCAGTGCTAGAGCCACGGGGACTAGCGGTGCACTGGATACGCAGTATTTT	CSARATGTSGALDTQYF
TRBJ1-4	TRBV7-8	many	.	TGTGCCAGCAGCTCAACTAATGAAAAACTGTTTTTT	CASSSTNEKLFF
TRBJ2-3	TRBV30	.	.	TGTGCCTTCGACCGCCCAGGGGCCCATAGCACAGATACGCAGTATTTT	CAFDRPGAHSTDTQYF
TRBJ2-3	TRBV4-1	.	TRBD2	TGCGCCAGCAGCCAAGCGGGAACGGGGGGGCTAGGAGATACGCAGTATTTT	CASSQAGTGGLGDTQYF
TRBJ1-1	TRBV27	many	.	TGTGCCAGCAGTAACCGGGCCAGTCACACTGAAGCTTTCTTT	CASSNRASHTEAFF
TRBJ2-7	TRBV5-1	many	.	TGCGCCAGCAGCTCGGCCGGGACGTCTACCTACGAGCAGTACTTC	CASSSAGTSTYEQYF
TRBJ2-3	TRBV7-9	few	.	TGTGCCAGCAGCTTCGGGGCGGCGCCCACAGATACGCAGTATTTT	CASSFGAAPTDTQYF
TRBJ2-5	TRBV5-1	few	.	TGCGCCAGCAGCCTGCACCAAGAGACCCAGTACTTC	CASSLHQETQYF